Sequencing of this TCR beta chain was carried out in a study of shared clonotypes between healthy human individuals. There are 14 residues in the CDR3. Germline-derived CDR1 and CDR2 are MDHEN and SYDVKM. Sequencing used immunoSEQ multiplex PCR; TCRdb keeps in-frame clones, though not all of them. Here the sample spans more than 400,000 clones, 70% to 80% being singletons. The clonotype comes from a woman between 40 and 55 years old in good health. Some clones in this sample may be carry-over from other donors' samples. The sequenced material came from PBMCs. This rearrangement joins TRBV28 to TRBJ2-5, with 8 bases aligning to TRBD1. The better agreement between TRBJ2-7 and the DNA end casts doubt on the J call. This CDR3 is CASSFRGRSYEQYF. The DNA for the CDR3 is TGTGCCAGCAGTTTCAGGGGGCGATCCTACGAGCAGTACTTC.